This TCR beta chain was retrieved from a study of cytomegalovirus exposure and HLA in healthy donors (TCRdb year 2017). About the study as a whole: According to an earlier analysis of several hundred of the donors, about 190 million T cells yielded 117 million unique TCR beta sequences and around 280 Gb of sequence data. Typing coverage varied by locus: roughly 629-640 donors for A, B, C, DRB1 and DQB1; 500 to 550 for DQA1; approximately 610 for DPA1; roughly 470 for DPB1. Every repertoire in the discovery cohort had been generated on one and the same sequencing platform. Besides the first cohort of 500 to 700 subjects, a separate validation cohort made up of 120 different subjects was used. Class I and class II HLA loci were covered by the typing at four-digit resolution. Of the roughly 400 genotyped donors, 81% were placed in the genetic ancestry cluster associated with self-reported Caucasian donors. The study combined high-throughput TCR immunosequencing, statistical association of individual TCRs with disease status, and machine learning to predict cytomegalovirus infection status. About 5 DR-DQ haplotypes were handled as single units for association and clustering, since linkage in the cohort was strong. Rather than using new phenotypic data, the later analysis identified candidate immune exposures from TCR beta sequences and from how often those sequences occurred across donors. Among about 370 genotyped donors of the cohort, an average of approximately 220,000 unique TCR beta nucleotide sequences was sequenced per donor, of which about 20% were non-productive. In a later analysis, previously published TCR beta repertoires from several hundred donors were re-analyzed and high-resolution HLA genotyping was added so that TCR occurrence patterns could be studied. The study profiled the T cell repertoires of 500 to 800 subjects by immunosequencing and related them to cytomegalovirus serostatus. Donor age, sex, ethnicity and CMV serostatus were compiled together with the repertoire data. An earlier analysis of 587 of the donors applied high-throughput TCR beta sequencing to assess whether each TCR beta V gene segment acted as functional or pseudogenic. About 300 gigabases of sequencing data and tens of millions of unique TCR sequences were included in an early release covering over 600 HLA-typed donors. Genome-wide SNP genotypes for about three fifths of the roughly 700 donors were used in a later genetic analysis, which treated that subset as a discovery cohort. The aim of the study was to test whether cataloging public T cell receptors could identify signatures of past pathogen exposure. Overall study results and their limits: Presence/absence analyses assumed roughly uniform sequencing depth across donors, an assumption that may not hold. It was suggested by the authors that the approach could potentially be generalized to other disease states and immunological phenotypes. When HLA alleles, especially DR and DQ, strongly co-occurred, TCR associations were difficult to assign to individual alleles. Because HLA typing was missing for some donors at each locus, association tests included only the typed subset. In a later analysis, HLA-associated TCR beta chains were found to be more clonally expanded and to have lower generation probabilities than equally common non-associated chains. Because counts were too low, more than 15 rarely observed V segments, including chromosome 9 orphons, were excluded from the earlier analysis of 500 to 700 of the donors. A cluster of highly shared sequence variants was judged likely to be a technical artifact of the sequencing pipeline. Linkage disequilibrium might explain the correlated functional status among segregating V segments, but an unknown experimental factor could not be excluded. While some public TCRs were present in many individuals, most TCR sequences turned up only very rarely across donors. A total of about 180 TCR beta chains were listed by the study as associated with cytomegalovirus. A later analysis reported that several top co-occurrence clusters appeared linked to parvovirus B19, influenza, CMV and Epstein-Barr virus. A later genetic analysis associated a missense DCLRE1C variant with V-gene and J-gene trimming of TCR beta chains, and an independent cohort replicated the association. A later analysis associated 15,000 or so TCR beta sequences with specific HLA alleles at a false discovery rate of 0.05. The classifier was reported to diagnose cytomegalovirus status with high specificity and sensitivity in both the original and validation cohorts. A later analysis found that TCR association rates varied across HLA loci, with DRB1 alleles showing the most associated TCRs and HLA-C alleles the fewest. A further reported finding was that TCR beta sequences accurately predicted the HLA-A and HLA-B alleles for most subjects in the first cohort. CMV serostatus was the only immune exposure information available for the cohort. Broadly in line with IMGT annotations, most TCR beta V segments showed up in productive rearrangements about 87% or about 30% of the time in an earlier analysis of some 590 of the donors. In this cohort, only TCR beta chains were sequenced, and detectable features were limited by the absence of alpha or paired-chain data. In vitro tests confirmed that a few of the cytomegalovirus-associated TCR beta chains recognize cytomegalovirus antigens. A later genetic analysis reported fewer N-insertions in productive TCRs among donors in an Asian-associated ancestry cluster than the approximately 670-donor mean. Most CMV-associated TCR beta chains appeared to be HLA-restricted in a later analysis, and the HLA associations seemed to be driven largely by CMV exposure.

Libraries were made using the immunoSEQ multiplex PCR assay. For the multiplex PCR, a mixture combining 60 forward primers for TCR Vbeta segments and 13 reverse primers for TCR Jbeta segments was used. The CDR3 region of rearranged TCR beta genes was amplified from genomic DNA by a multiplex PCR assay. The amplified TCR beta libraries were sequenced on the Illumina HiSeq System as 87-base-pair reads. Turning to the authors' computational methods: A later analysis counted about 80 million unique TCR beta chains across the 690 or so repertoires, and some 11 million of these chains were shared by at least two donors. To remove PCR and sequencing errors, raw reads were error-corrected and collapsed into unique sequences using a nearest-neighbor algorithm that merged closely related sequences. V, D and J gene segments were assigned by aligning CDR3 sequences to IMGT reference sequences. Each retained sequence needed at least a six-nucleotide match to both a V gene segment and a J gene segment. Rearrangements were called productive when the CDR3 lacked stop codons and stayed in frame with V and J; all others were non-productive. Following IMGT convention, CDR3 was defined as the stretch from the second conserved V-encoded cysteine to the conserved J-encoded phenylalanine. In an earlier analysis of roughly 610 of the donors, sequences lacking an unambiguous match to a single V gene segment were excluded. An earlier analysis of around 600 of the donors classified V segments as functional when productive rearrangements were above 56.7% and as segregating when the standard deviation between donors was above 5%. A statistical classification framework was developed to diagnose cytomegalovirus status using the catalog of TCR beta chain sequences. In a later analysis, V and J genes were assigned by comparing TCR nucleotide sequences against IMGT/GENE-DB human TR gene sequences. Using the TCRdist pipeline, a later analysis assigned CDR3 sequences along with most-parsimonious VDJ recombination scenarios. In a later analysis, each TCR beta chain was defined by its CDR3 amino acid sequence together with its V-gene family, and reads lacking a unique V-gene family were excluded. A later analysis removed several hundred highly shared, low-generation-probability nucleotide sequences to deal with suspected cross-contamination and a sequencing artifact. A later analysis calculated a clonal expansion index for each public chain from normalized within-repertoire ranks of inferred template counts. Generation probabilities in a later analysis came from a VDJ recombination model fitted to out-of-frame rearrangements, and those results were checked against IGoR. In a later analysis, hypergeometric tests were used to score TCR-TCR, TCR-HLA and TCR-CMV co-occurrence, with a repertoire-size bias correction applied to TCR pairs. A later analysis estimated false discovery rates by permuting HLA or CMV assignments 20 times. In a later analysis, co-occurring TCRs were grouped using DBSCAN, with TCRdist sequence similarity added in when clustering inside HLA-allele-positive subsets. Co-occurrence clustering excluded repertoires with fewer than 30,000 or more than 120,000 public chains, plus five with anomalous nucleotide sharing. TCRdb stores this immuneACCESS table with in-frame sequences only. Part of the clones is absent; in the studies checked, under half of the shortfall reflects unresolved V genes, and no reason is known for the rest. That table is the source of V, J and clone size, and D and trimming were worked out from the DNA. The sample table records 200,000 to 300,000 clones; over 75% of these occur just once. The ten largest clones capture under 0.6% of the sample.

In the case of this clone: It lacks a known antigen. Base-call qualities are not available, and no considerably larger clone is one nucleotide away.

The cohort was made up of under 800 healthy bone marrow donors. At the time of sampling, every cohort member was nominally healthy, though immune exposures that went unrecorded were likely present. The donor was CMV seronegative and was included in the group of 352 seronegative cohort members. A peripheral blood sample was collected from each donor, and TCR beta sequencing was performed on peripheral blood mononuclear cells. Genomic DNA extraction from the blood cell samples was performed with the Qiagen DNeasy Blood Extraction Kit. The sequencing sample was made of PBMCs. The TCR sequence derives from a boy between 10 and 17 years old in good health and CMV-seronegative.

The encoded CDR3 is CAWSRGQGGEEPQHF. The nucleotides are TGTGCCTGGAGTCGAGGGCAGGGGGGTGAGGAGCCCCAGCATTTT. Recombination linked TRBV30 to TRBJ1-5; the junction holds 7 bases that match TRBD1. CDR1 is given as GTSNPN and CDR2 as SVGIG, both from the germline V gene (reference sequence). The germline V end is reduced by 2 bases and the J end by 8 bases; junction bases left unmatched: 12. The CDR3 measures 15 amino acids from cysteine to phenylalanine. Left in the record is the CDR3 DNA by itself, 45 bases read in frame from the first base.